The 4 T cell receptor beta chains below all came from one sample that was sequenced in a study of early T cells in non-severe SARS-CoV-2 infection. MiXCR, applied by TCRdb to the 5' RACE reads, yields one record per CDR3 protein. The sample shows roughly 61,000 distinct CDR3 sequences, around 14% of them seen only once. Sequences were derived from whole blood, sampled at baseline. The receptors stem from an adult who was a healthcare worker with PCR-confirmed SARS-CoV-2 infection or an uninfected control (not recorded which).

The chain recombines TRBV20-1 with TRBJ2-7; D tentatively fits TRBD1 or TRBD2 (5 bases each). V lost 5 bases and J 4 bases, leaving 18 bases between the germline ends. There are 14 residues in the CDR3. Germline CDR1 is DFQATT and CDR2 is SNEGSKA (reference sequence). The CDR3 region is CSASTGTLGYEQYF. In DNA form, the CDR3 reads TGCAGTGCTTCCACCGGGACGTTAGGATACGAGCAGTACTTC.

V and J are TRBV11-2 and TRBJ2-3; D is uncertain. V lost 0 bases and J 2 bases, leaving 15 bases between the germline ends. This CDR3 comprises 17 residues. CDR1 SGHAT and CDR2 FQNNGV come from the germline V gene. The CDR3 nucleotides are TGTGCCAGCAGCTTAGATCACGAGATACTTACCACAGATACGCAGTATTTT. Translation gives CASSLDHEILTTDTQYF.

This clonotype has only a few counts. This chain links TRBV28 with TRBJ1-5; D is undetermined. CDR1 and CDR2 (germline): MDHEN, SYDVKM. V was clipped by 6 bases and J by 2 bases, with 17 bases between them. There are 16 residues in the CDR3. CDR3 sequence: CASSNQVFGGNQPQHF. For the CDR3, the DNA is TGTGCCAGCAGCAATCAGGTGTTTGGAGGCAATCAGCCCCAGCATTTT.

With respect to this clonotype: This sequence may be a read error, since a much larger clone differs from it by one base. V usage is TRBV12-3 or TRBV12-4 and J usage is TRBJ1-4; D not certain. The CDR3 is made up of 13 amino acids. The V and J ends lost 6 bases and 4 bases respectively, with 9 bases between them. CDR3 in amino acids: CASRSRINEKLFF. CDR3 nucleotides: TGTGCCAGCAGATCACGGATTAATGAAAAACTGTTTTTT.